Presented here are 30 T cell receptor beta chains from one specimen sequenced in a study of brain T cells in children with intractable seizures. Sequencing was performed with immunoSEQ multiplex PCR; in TCRdb, only in-frame clones are kept and a portion is missing. The sample comprises 340,000 or so clones, roughly 93% of which are singletons, and under 7% rests with the top ten. Indicated time point: blood from clinic visit 5 months post-surgery; TSC patient then seizure free. This specimen consisted of peripheral blood, obtained roughly 5 months after surgery. These receptors came from a boy less than two years old with tuberous sclerosis and intractable seizures.

The chain links TRBV7-9 to TRBJ2-1; 9 nucleotides match TRBD1. Unmatched junction bases numbered 13, after V lost 5 bases and J lost 8 bases. CDR3 size: 16 residues. Germline CDR1 and CDR2: SEHNR and FQNEAQ (reference sequence). CDR3 in amino acids: CASSPRDRDIVDEQFF. Written as DNA, the CDR3 is TGTGCCAGCAGCCCCCGGGACAGGGACATAGTGGATGAGCAGTTCTTC.

This rearrangement joins TRBV9 to TRBJ2-2; D gene unclear. The V gene lost 0 bases and the J gene lost 5 bases, with 8 bases spanning the gap. The CDR3 loop spans 14 amino acids. The germline V gene encodes CDR1 SGDLS and CDR2 YYNGEE. CDR3 protein: CASSVALGTGELFF. DNA for the CDR3: TGTGCCAGCAGCGTAGCTTTGGGTACCGGGGAGCTGTTTTTT.

This chain joins TRBV14 and TRBJ2-3; 11 nucleotides agree with TRBD2. This CDR3 is built from 16 residues. V shed 2 bases, J shed 2 bases, and the junction held 3 bases outside the gene matches. CDR1 is SGHDN and CDR2 is FVKESK in the germline V gene. The CDR3 loop reads CASSQRLAGNTDTQYF. DNA for the CDR3: TGTGCCAGCAGCCAACGACTAGCGGGGAACACAGATACGCAGTATTTT.

This chain connects TRBV7-2 to TRBJ2-7, with TRBD2 as a possible D gene (6 bases). V gave up 1 base and J gave up 4 bases, with 11 bases separating them. The germline V gene encodes CDR1 SGHTA and CDR2 FQGNSA. CDR3 size: 14 residues. The CDR3 sequence: CASSLVGGAYEQYF. The CDR3 bases are TGTGCCAGCAGCTTAGTGGGAGGTGCGTACGAGCAGTACTTC.

The gene calls are TRBV7-2 and TRBJ2-2; possibly TRBD1 or TRBD2 for D (6 bases each). V lost 6 bases and J 4 bases, leaving 12 bases between the germline ends. Germline loops: CDR1 SGHTA, CDR2 FQGNSA. The CDR3 covers 14 residues. The CDR3 reads CASRDRGPTGELFF. CDR3 in DNA: TGTGCCAGCAGGGATCGGGGGCCCACCGGGGAGCTGTTTTTT.

This chain links TRBV13 with TRBJ2-2; 9 bases agree with TRBD2. The CDR3 is made up of 15 amino acids. Germline CDR1 is PRHDT and CDR2 is FYEKMQ (reference sequence). V lost 1 base and J lost 6; bases outside the gene matches: 3. CDR3 residues: CASSLVAGAAGELFF. CDR3 bases: TGTGCCAGCAGCTTAGTAGCGGGAGCGGCCGGGGAGCTGTTTTTT. Together with reference TRBV13 and TRBJ2-2, the CDR3 gives the full variable domain: AAGVIQSPRHLIKEKRETATLKCYPIPRHDTVYWYQQGPGQDPQFLISFYEKMQSDKGSIPDRFSAQQFSDYHSELNMSSLELGDSALYFCASSLVAGAAGELFFGEGSRLTVL.

The chain couples TRBV11-2 to TRBJ1-1; D gene ambiguous. CDR3 length: 14 amino acids. The germline CDR1 and CDR2 sequences are SGHAT and FQNNGV. The V end lost 3 bases, the J end lost 4 bases, and 12 bases lay between the germline ends. CDR3 coding DNA: TGTGCCAGCAGCTTGACGGGATGGGCCACTGAAGCTTTCTTT. Translated: CASSLTGWATEAFF.

The chain carries TRBV18 and TRBJ1-2; TRBD1 agrees at 7 bases. This CDR3 contains 18 residues. The V gene's germline CDR1 is KGHSH and CDR2 LQKENI. V trimming: 2 bases; J trimming: 4 bases; junction bases outside the gene matches: 16. The CDR3 region has the DNA TGTGCCAGCTCACCAAACAGGGGATCTATTCTCGGGAGCTATGGCTACACCTTC. Residues: CASSPNRGSILGSYGYTF.

This clone has just one count. The chain employs TRBV4-1 and TRBJ1-2; D uncertain. This CDR3 is built from 15 residues. V lost 0 bases to trimming and J lost 0 bases, with 8 bases between them. In germline, CDR1 is MGHRA, CDR2 YSYEKL. CDR3 residues: CASSQDRVTNYGYTF. In DNA, the CDR3 is TGCGCCAGCAGCCAAGATCGGGTTACTAACTATGGCTACACCTTC.

CDR3 DNA sequence: TGTGCCAGCAGTGAGGGGACCCGCCTTGCGGAGCAGTACTTC. Its protein is CASSEGTRLAEQYF. The chain combines TRBV6-1 with TRBJ2-7, with D perhaps matching TRBD1 or TRBD2 (5 bases each). The CDR3 totals 14 residues. V was pared by 3 bases and J by 7 bases, with 16 bases between. Germline CDR1 reads MNHNS; CDR2 reads SASEGT.

The gene calls are TRBV7-2 and TRBJ2-5, with 7 bases identical to TRBD1. The trim removed 5 bases at V and 5 bases at J, leaving 11 bases unmatched. The CDR3 sequence is 15 residues long. The germline CDR1 and CDR2 sequences are SGHTA and FQGNSA. The CDR3, as DNA: TGTGCCAGCAGCCCCCCGACAGGGTTCGGGGAGACCCAGTACTTC. This codes for CASSPPTGFGETQYF.

V usage is TRBV9 and J usage is TRBJ2-7; D is unresolved. V lost 2 bases, J lost 3 bases, and 9 bases lay in between. The CDR3 covers 13 residues. Germline CDR1 is SGDLS and CDR2 is YYNGEE. The CDR3 reads CASSVMDGYEQYF. The CDR3 bases are TGTGCCAGCAGCGTCATGGACGGCTACGAGCAGTACTTC. Looking up the rest from reference TRBV9 and TRBJ2-7 gives the full variable domain: DSGVTQTPKHLITATGQRVTLRCSPRSGDLSVYWYQQSLDQGLQFLIQYYNGEERAKGNILERFSAQQFPDLHSELNLSSLELGDSALYFCASSVMDGYEQYFGPGTRLTVT.

CDR3 sequence: CASKTVTDTQYF. CDR3 DNA sequence: TGTGCCAGCAAAACAGTTACAGATACGCAGTATTTT. This chain connects TRBV6-6 to TRBJ2-3; D gene unclear. The CDR3 contains 12 residues. In germline, CDR1 is MNHNY, CDR2 SVGAGI (reference sequence). The ends were cut back, 7 bases at V and 3 bases at J, with 8 bases in the middle.

The V gene is TRBV5-8, the J gene TRBJ2-3; TRBD2 matches 9 bases. This CDR3 is 17 amino acids long. Germline V gives CDR1 SGHTS, CDR2 YDEGEE. V lost 1 base to trimming and J lost 4 bases; unmatched junction nucleotides: 10. As DNA, the CDR3 is TGTGCCAGCAGCTTGTGGCGGGGGGGCTTAGAAGCAGATACGCAGTATTTT. It yields the protein CASSLWRGGLEADTQYF.

The chain couples TRBV5-4 to TRBJ2-5; 8 nucleotides align to TRBD2. The CDR3 is 17 residues long. Germline CDR1 SGHNT, CDR2 YYREEE (reference sequence). J gave up 2 bases and V 0 bases, and 9 bases lay outside the gene matches. As DNA, the CDR3 is TGTGCCAGCAGCTTGGGGGGGGGACTAGGTACTCAAGAGACCCAGTACTTC. Its protein is CASSLGGGLGTQETQYF.

The gene calls are TRBV3-1 (or the pseudogene TRBV3-2) and TRBJ1-5, with D unresolved. V lost 0 bases, J lost 4 bases, and 4 bases lay in between. In germline, CDR1 is LGHDT, CDR2 YNNKEL (reference sequence). The CDR3 is 13 residues long. CDR3 in amino acids: CASSQEDNQPQHF. The CDR3 nucleotides read TGTGCCAGCAGCCAAGAGGATAATCAGCCCCAGCATTTT.

The genes are TRBV5-1 and TRBJ2-7, with TRBD1 matching 7 bases. CDR1 SGHRS and CDR2 YFSETQ come from the germline V gene. V gave up 0 bases and J gave up 2 bases; unmatched junction bases: 5. The CDR3 has 15 residues. The CDR3 coding sequence is TGCGCCAGCAGCTTGGGTGACAGGGTAACCTACGAGCAGTACTTC. Amino acids: CASSLGDRVTYEQYF. The variable domain in full, completed from reference TRBV5-1 and TRBJ2-7, reads KAGVTQTPRYLIKTRGQQVTLSCSPISGHRSVSWYQQTPGQGLQFLFEYFSETQRNKGNFPGRFSGRQFSNSRSEMNVSTLELGDSALYLCASSLGDRVTYEQYFGPGTRLTVT.

The V gene is TRBV15, the J gene TRBJ2-7, with TRBD2 matching over 13 bases. Germline lookup yields CDR1 LNHNV and CDR2 YYDKDF (reference sequence). The CDR3 runs 16 residues. Trimming removed 0 bases from V and 3 bases from J; junction bases left unmatched: 2. The CDR3 reads CATSRDWTSGGYEQYF. Here the CDR3 DNA reads TGTGCCACCAGCAGAGACTGGACTAGCGGGGGCTACGAGCAGTACTTC.

This sequence joins TRBV30 and TRBJ1-5; D possibly corresponds to TRBD1 (6 bases). The V end was cut by 1 base, the J end by 1 base, with 8 bases between. From germline, CDR1 is GTSNPN and CDR2 SVGIG (reference sequence). The CDR3 runs 14 residues. CDR3 coding DNA: TGTGCCTGGAGTGCAGGGGTAAGCAATCAGCCCCAGCATTTT. Translating it yields CAWSAGVSNQPQHF.

The chain links TRBV10-1 to TRBJ2-7, with TRBD1 matching 7 bases. The ends lost 5 bases at V and 0 bases at J; junction bases unmatched: 1. Germline CDR1 WNHNN, CDR2 SYGVQD (reference sequence). The CDR3 runs 13 residues. The CDR3 reads CASSRQGSYEQYF. CDR3 DNA: TGCGCCAGCAGTAGACAGGGCTCCTACGAGCAGTACTTC.

This clone was detected once. The chain links TRBV11-3 to TRBJ2-7; D ambiguous. The V end lost 5 bases, the J end lost 0 bases, and 14 bases lay between the germline ends. The CDR3 has 15 residues. In germline, CDR1 is SGHNT, CDR2 YENEEA. The CDR3: CASSHRTASSYEQYF. The CDR3, as DNA: TGTGCCAGCAGCCACCGCACTGCCTCCTCCTACGAGCAGTACTTC.

This chain links TRBV3-1 (or the pseudogene TRBV3-2) with TRBJ2-5; D remains ambiguous. This CDR3 contains 15 residues. V was cut by 0 bases and J by 5 bases, with 13 bases left in between. Germline CDR1 is LGHDT and CDR2 is YNNKEL (reference sequence). The CDR3 DNA is TGTGCCAGCAGCCAAGATCGGAACAGTGGGGAGACCCAGTACTTC. Protein sequence: CASSQDRNSGETQYF.

This clone was seen a single time. The rearrangement uses TRBV5-1 and TRBJ2-7; 8 bases line up with TRBD2. The CDR3 totals 15 residues. The V gene end was trimmed by 4 bases and the J gene end by 5 bases; junction bases not matched to a gene: 11. Germline-derived CDR1 and CDR2 are SGHRS and YFSETQ. The CDR3 DNA reads as TGCGCCAGCAGCCCAATACTCGGGACTAGTGACGAGCAGTACTTC. As protein: CASSPILGTSDEQYF.

This chain joins TRBV4-2 and TRBJ1-1, with a possible D match to TRBD1 (6 bases). This CDR3 is 15 amino acids long. Trimming pared 4 bases from V and 4 bases from J, leaving 16 bases between. Germline values: CDR1 LGHNA, CDR2 YNFKEQ. The CDR3 reads CASSPRGGGGTEAFF. For the CDR3, the DNA is TGTGCCAGCAGCCCAAGAGGTGGAGGGGGCACTGAAGCTTTCTTT.

In DNA form, the CDR3 reads TGTGCCAGCAGCTTAGGCCCAGATACGCAGTATTTT. It is translated as CASSLGPDTQYF. The chain employs TRBV7-2 and TRBJ2-3, with D hard to call. Germline CDR1 SGHTA, CDR2 FQGNSA. V was clipped by 1 base and J by 4 bases, with 3 bases between them. There are 12 residues in the CDR3.

The chain links TRBV6-5 to TRBJ2-7; D could derive from TRBD1 or TRBD2 (5 bases each). The length of the CDR3 is 16 residues. Germline assignment: CDR1 MNHEY and CDR2 SVGAGI. Trimming pared 0 bases from V and 5 bases from J, leaving 17 bases between. This chain's CDR3 is CASSYSGTQEGNEQYF. CDR3 coding DNA: TGTGCCAGCAGTTACTCCGGGACCCAGGAAGGAAACGAGCAGTACTTC.

The chain links TRBV4-1 to TRBJ2-2; 8 nucleotides line up with TRBD1. V lost 1 base, J lost 6 bases, and 7 bases stayed unmatched. The CDR3 sequence is 16 residues long. The germline V gene encodes CDR1 MGHRA and CDR2 YSYEKL. The CDR3 sequence: CASSQGLRGQPGELFF. CDR3 DNA sequence: TGCGCCAGCAGCCAAGGGCTCAGGGGGCAACCCGGGGAGCTGTTTTTT.

The chain combines TRBV30 with TRBJ1-2; TRBD1 matches at 12 bases. V lost 3 bases, J lost 13 bases, and 12 bases stayed unmatched. The CDR3 length is 14 residues. CDR1 and CDR2 (germline): GTSNPN, SVGIG (reference sequence). The CDR3 region is CAWRPPGTGGAGTF. CDR3 coding DNA: TGTGCCTGGAGGCCACCCGGGACAGGGGGCGCGGGCACCTTC.

The chain employs TRBV6-5 and TRBJ1-2; no reliable D call. V was pared by 4 bases and J by 2 bases, with 11 bases between. The CDR3 covers 14 residues. Per the germline V gene, CDR1 is MNHEY and CDR2 is SVGAGI. CDR3: CASSSQKSNYGYTF. The CDR3 DNA is TGTGCCAGCAGTTCACAAAAGTCGAACTATGGCTACACCTTC.

The rearrangement joins TRBV18 to TRBJ2-1; 8 bases match TRBD1. The germline CDR1 and CDR2 sequences are KGHSH and LQKENI. This CDR3 region has 15 residues. Trimming at V came to 3 bases and at J to 2 bases, leaving 3 bases not matched to a gene. CDR3 coding DNA: TGTGCCAGCTCACCCCCGGGACAGGCCTACAATGAGCAGTTCTTC. It encodes CASSPPGQAYNEQFF.